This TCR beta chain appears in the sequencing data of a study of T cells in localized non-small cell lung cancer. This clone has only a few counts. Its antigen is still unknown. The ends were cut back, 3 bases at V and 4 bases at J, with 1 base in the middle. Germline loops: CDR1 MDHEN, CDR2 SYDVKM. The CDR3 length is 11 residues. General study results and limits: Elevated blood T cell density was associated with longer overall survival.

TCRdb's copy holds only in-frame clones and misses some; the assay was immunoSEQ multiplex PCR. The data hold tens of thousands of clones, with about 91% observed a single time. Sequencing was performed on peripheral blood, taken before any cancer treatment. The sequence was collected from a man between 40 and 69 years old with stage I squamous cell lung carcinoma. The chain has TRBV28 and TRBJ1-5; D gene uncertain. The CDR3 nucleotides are TGTGCCAGCAGTTTGAATCAGCCCCAGCATTTT. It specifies CASSLNQPQHF.